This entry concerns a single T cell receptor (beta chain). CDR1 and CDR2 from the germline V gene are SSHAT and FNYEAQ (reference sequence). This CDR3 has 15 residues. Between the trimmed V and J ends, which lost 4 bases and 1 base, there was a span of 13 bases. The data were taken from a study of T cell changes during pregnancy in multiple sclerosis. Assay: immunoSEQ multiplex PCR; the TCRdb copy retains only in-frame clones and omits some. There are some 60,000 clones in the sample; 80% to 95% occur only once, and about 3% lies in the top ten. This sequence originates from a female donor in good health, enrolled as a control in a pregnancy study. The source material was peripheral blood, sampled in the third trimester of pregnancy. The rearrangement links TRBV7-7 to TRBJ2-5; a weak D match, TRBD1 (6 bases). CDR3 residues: CASSYYPDSQETQYF. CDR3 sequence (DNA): TGTGCCAGCAGCTATTATCCGGACAGCCAAGAGACCCAGTACTTC. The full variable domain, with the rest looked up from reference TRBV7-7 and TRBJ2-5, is GAGVSQSPRYKVTKRGQDVTLRCDPISSHATLYWYQQALGQGPEFLTYFNYEAQPDKSGLPSDRFSAERPEGSISTLTIQRTEQRDSAMYRCASSYYPDSQETQYFGPGTRLLVL.